A single TCR beta chain is shown here with its context. The sample holds a few counts of this clone. The antigen it binds to is not known. No much larger clone is present one base from it, and per-base qualities are unavailable. Genomic DNA was extracted from sorted cells for sequencing of the TCRbeta CDR3 region. The immunoSEQ Assay was used for sequencing of TCRbeta CDR3 regions. The table comes from immuneACCESS by way of TCRdb, which keeps in-frame sequences with V and J called. Part of the clones is missing from these tables; in studies checked, under half for an unresolved V gene and the rest for unknown reasons. Within this sample are fewer than 25,000 clones, with around 85% of them counted one time only. Of the sample, 35% to 45% falls within the top ten clones. V and J are truncated by 0 bases and 7 bases respectively, leaving an intervening sequence of 7 bases. The germline V gene specifies MGHRA as CDR1 and YSYEKL as CDR2. The CDR3, cysteine through phenylalanine, is 14 amino acids long. Just the 42-base CDR3 DNA is kept, in frame starting at base 1.

The trial excluded patients who had a history of autoimmune disease or were on systemic immunosuppression. Peripheral blood for TCR sequencing was collected from all dose cohorts at baseline, on cycle 4 day 1, and on cycle 7 day 1. The samples were drawn from a first-in-human, open-label, multicenter phase I dose-escalation trial of ivuxolimab. The trial enrolled adults with locally advanced or metastatic head and neck squamous cell, hepatocellular, melanoma or renal cell carcinoma. Before TCR sequencing, CD4+ and CD8+ T cells were separately sorted from peripheral blood. This sample stems from a study of OX40 agonist ivuxolimab in advanced cancers. A note on the overall study: Ivuxolimab was an agonistic, fully human IgG2 monoclonal antibody directed against OX40 (CD134), a costimulatory receptor. Intravenous ivuxolimab was administered to patients every 2 weeks at six dose levels: 0.01, 0.1, 0.3, 1.5, 3 and 10 mg/kg. Of the roughly 53 patients in dose escalation, 19 had hepatocellular carcinoma, approximately 15 had melanoma, 9 had renal cell carcinoma and 9 had head and neck cancer. A male proportion of under 85% and a mean age of approximately 55 years, ranging from 23 to 79, were recorded for the dose-escalation cohort. Patients were allowed to have had prior anti-PD-1, anti-PD-L1 or anti-CTLA-4 therapy, and approximately 40% of the dose-escalation patients had previously received checkpoint inhibitors. Partial responses were achieved by three dose-escalation patients, of whom one had hepatocellular carcinoma and two had cutaneous melanoma. The point of sequencing TCRbeta in the periphery was to test whether ivuxolimab changed TCR sequence diversity and drove clonal T-cell expansion. The monotherapy dose-escalation portion (N of about 50 patients) of the phase I ivuxolimab trial is reported in the paper.

What the authors observed across the whole study: Partial responders in the 0.1-3.0 mg/kg groups had among the lowest normalized peripheral clonal expansion, especially among CD8+ T cells. Which antigens the clonally expanded peripheral T cells were specific for was not determined. At doses from 0.1 to 3.0 mg/kg, clonal expansion was seen in both CD4+ and CD8+ blood T cells between baseline and week 6. Low levels of normalized T-cell clonal expansion were also seen in some nonresponding patients. On average, CD8+ T cells showed more expanded clones than CD4+ T cells after ivuxolimab.

The rearrangement combines TRBV4-1 with TRBJ1-6, with the D gene uncertain. The specimen was CD4+ or CD8+ T cells sorted from blood, collected in a trial of the OX40 agonist ivuxolimab. The sequence was obtained from an adult with an advanced solid tumor such as melanoma, head and neck, liver or kidney cancer. DNA sequence: TGCGCCAGCAGCCAAGATGGCCCCAATTCACCCCTCCACTTT. This is translated as CASSQDGPNSPLHF.